The 17 T cell receptor beta chains presented below share a single source sample, sequenced in a study of cytomegalovirus exposure and HLA in healthy donors. The PCR ran on 60 Vbeta and 13 Jbeta primers. Sequencing was performed with immunoSEQ multiplex PCR; in TCRdb, only in-frame clones are kept and a portion is missing. The top ten hold 0.9% to 1.2% of the sample, which has some 180,000 clones, approximately 86% seen once. Material: PBMCs. The receptors were gathered from a boy aged 2 to 9 in good health and CMV-seronegative.

CDR3 nucleotide sequence: TGTGCCAGCAGTGCCCCCGGGGGCGGGAGGGCATATGAGCAGTTCTTC. Translation gives CASSAPGGGRAYEQFF. The chain links TRBV25-1 to TRBJ2-1; 9 positions match TRBD2. Per germline, CDR1 MGHDK and CDR2 SYGVNS. The CDR3 length is 16 residues. V shed 4 bases and J 8 bases; nucleotides not matched to a gene: 12.

The chain combines TRBV7-6 with TRBJ1-6, with TRBD1 identical over 8 bases. V lost 5 bases and J lost 11; bases outside the gene matches: 5. Germline V lookup: CDR1 SGHVS, CDR2 FNYEAQ. The CDR3 is 13 amino acids. As DNA, the CDR3 is TGTGCCAGCAGCGATGGACAGGGTGCACCCCTCCACTTT. Its protein product is CASSDGQGAPLHF.

J is TRBJ1-3 and V is TRBV6-5; TRBD1 aligns across 8 bases. CDR1 and CDR2 (germline): MNHEY, SVGAGI. This CDR3 region has 14 residues. V dropped 5 bases and J dropped 7; count of bases not matched to a gene: 7. The CDR3, as DNA: TGTGCCAGCAGTCGCGGACAGGGTTACAACACCATATATTTT. It encodes CASSRGQGYNTIYF.

This clone was observed a handful of times. V gene TRBV2 combines with J gene TRBJ1-2; D remains unclear. From germline, CDR1 is SNHLY and CDR2 FYNNEI. Trimming left V 2 bases short and J 3 bases short, with 10 bases between. This CDR3 contains 14 residues. The CDR3 coding sequence is TGTGCCAGCAGTGAACCGGGTCGGGACTATGGCTACACCTTC. Amino acid sequence: CASSEPGRDYGYTF. Using reference TRBV2 and TRBJ1-2 for the parts outside the CDR3, the full variable domain is EPEVTQTPSHQVTQMGQEVILRCVPISNHLYFYWYRQILGQKVEFLVSFYNNEISEKSEIFDDQFSVERPDGSNFTLKIRSTKLEDSAMYFCASSEPGRDYGYTFGSGTRLTVV.

V usage is TRBV5-4 and J usage is TRBJ2-5, with 7 bases aligning to TRBD1. This CDR3 comprises 14 residues. Germline lookup yields CDR1 SGHNT and CDR2 YYREEE (reference sequence). The V gene end was trimmed by 1 base and the J gene end by 3 bases; junction bases not matched to a gene: 3. This chain's CDR3 is CASSLWQGEETQYF. The CDR3 DNA follows: TGTGCCAGCAGCTTGTGGCAGGGGGAAGAGACCCAGTACTTC. Supplemented by reference TRBV5-4 and TRBJ2-5, the full variable domain reads ETGVTQSPTHLIKTRGQQVTLRCSSQSGHNTVSWYQQALGQGPQFIFQYYREEENGRGNFPPRFSGLQFPNYSSELNVNALELDDSALYLCASSLWQGEETQYFGPGTRLLVL.

The rearrangement joins TRBV7-8 to TRBJ2-1; D is uncertain. The V end lost 1 base, the J end lost 6 bases, and 10 bases lay between the germline ends. The V gene's germline CDR1 is SGHVS and CDR2 FQNEAQ. There are 14 residues in the CDR3. The CDR3 nucleotides are TGTGCCAGCAGCTTAGTCAATTACTTCAATGAGCAGTTCTTC. Protein sequence: CASSLVNYFNEQFF.

This clone was seen a few times. The J gene is TRBJ1-6, the V gene TRBV4-1; tentatively, D is TRBD1 (6 bases). The CDR3 runs 16 residues. The V and J ends lost 2 bases and 1 base respectively, with 9 bases between them. CDR1 and CDR2 from the germline V gene are MGHRA and YSYEKL. In DNA, the CDR3 is TGCGCCAGCAGCCAACAGCAGGGGTCCTATAATTCACCCCTCCACTTT. This encodes CASSQQQGSYNSPLHF.

This chain connects TRBV2 to TRBJ1-1; D ambiguous. CDR3 length: 11 amino acids. V was cut by 6 bases and J by 7 bases, with 9 bases left in between. The germline CDR1 and CDR2 sequences are SNHLY and FYNNEI. The CDR3 region is CASSSPGEAFF. CDR3 sequence (DNA): TGTGCCAGCAGCTCGCCGGGTGAAGCTTTCTTT.

The rearrangement uses TRBV28 and TRBJ1-1; D remains ambiguous. Trimming stripped 6 bases from V and 0 bases from J, with 11 bases between. CDR1 and CDR2 from the germline V gene are MDHEN and SYDVKM. This CDR3 has 14 amino acids. The CDR3, as DNA: TGTGCCAGCAGCCCGAGGTGGATGAACACTGAAGCTTTCTTT. Translating it yields CASSPRWMNTEAFF.

This sequence joins TRBV2 and TRBJ1-6, with D perhaps matching TRBD1 (5 bases). The germline V and J ends were trimmed by 7 bases and 6 bases, with 34 bases remaining between them. The CDR3 runs 21 residues. CDR1 is SNHLY and CDR2 is FYNNEI in the germline V gene. In DNA, the CDR3 is TGTGCCAGCAACCCCCGCCGCCAATACGGCCTGGGGACTGAGGTTAATTCACCCCTCCACTTT. Its protein is CASNPRRQYGLGTEVNSPLHF.

To note about this clone: An end of the junction differs from the germline gene, which may be a read error. The CDR3 sequence is CASSISQYF. In nucleotides, the CDR3 is TGTGCCAGTAGTATATCCCAATACTTC. This chain uses TRBV19 with TRBJ2-5; D unclear. Germline V gives CDR1 LNHDA, CDR2 SQIVND (reference sequence). This CDR3 has 9 amino acids.

Note on this clone: Different DNA sequences within this sample yield the same CDR3. The CDR3 reads CASSNEGNSPLHF. The CDR3 DNA is TGTGCCAGCAGTAATGAGGGTAATTCACCCCTCCACTTT. The gene calls are TRBV27 and TRBJ1-6; D uncertain. Looked up from germline, CDR1 is MNHEY and CDR2 is SMNVEV (reference sequence). V lost 5 bases and J 6 bases, leaving 8 bases between the germline ends. The CDR3 extends over 13 amino acids.

The rearrangement links TRBV13 to TRBJ2-1, with D tentatively TRBD2 (5 bases). Trimming pared 1 base from V and 7 bases from J, leaving 11 bases between. Germline CDR1 reads PRHDT; CDR2 reads FYEKMQ (reference sequence). The CDR3 is 14 amino acids. The CDR3 region has the DNA TGTGCCAGCAGCTTAGTCCCCCCGGGGAATGAGCAGTTCTTC. Translation gives CASSLVPPGNEQFF.

Note on this clone: Additional DNA sequences in this sample encode the identical CDR3. This chain uses TRBV6-1 with TRBJ2-7, with TRBD2 identical over 9 bases. This CDR3 is built from 14 residues. Germline V lookup: CDR1 MNHNS, CDR2 SASEGT. With V trimmed by 4 bases and J by 1 base, 2 bases remained unmatched. This chain's CDR3 is CASSGRGGSYEQYF. The CDR3 DNA reads as TGTGCCAGCAGTGGGCGGGGGGGTTCCTACGAGCAGTACTTC.

A note on this clone: This sample includes further DNA sequences coding for the same CDR3. The chain combines TRBV5-6 with TRBJ2-5; tentatively, D is TRBD2 (5 bases). CDR1 is SGHDT and CDR2 is YYEEEE in the germline V gene. This CDR3 spans 14 amino acids. Deletions cut 0 bases from V and 4 bases from J, with 10 bases between. The CDR3 loop reads CASSLVTGSETQYF. The CDR3 DNA follows: TGTGCCAGCAGCTTGGTAACGGGGTCAGAGACCCAGTACTTC.

The J gene is TRBJ1-4, the V gene TRBV11-2, with D perhaps TRBD1 (6 bases). The CDR3 has 16 amino acids. Germline CDR1 and CDR2: SGHAT and FQNNGV. Trimming cost V 3 bases and J 1 base, with 12 bases left between them. The CDR3 DNA is TGTGCCAGCAGCTTCCCTAAGACAGGAACTAATGAAAAACTGTTTTTT. Translated, it gives CASSFPKTGTNEKLFF.

This clone appeared a few times. The gene calls are TRBV6-4 and TRBJ2-2; TRBD2 aligns across 11 bases. Trimming at V came to 5 bases and at J to 5 bases, leaving 1 base not matched to a gene. Germline V gene sequence: CDR1 MRHNA, CDR2 SNTAGT. The CDR3 contains 14 residues. The CDR3 DNA reads as TGTGCCAGCAGTTCTAGCGGGGGGACCGGGGAGCTGTTTTTT. It specifies CASSSSGGTGELFF.